Each of the 20 T cell receptor beta chains below was sequenced from the same sample in a study of blood T cell repertoires in COVID-19. Sequencing was performed with immunoSEQ multiplex PCR; in TCRdb, only in-frame clones are kept and a portion is missing. The top ten hold 11% of the sample, which has 250,000 to 350,000 clones, around nine tenths seen once. Specimen: peripheral blood. The receptors here all came from a woman in her thirties with COVID-19, enrolled during active disease.

The genes are TRBV3-1 (or the pseudogene TRBV3-2) and TRBJ2-7; D possibly corresponds to TRBD1 (6 bases). The germline V and J ends were trimmed by 0 bases and 1 base, with 10 bases remaining between them. Germline CDR1 reads LGHDT; CDR2 reads YNNKEL (reference sequence). The CDR3 covers 15 residues. The CDR3 region is CASSQDVQGSYEQYF. CDR3 in DNA: TGTGCCAGCAGCCAAGATGTGCAGGGGTCCTACGAGCAGTACTTC.

The CDR3 DNA reads TGTGCCACCAGCGGGGGACAGCAAGCAAACACTGAAGCTTTCTTT. Translation: CATSGGQQANTEAFF. The chain employs TRBV15 and TRBJ1-1; 7 positions match TRBD1. CDR1 and CDR2 (germline): LNHNV, YYDKDF (reference sequence). The CDR3 length is 15 residues. J was trimmed by 2 bases and V by 5 bases; bases with no gene match: 8.

The table lists this clone with a count of one. The V and J genes are TRBV6-5 and TRBJ2-7; D is possibly TRBD2 (5 bases). Trimming cost V 10 bases and J 3 bases, with 16 bases left between them. The CDR3 has 13 amino acids. The germline V gene encodes CDR1 MNHEY and CDR2 SVGAGI. CDR3: CATMRAGDYEQYF. The DNA for the CDR3 is TGTGCCACGATGCGGGCCGGGGACTACGAGCAGTACTTC.

The chain combines TRBV29-1 with TRBJ2-1; TRBD2 aligns across 11 bases. The germline CDR1 and CDR2 sequences are SQVTM and ANQGSEA. The CDR3 is 14 residues long. V shed 1 base and J 10 bases; nucleotides not matched to a gene: 6. The CDR3 region has the DNA TGCAGCGTTGAAGGGCTAGCGGGAGGTAAGGAGCAGTTCTTC. This encodes CSVEGLAGGKEQFF.

The J gene is TRBJ2-1, the V gene TRBV6-5; no definite D call. The V end lost 2 bases, the J end lost 4 bases, and 12 bases lay between the germline ends. This CDR3 comprises 15 residues. CDR1 and CDR2 (germline): MNHEY, SVGAGI. The CDR3 DNA is TGTGCCAGCAGTTACGAGGCAAATCAGTACAATGAGCAGTTCTTC. It yields the protein CASSYEANQYNEQFF.

The chain joins TRBV4-1 to TRBJ1-5; a possible D gene is TRBD1 (6 bases). There are 16 residues in the CDR3. Germline lookup yields CDR1 MGHRA and CDR2 YSYEKL. V was shortened by 5 bases and J by 7 bases, with 21 bases between the two germline ends. CDR3 nucleotides: TGCGCCAGCAGCTTCACCGGGGGAGGGGACAACCAGCCCCAGCATTTT. Protein product: CASSFTGGGDNQPQHF.

The chain carries TRBV6-4 and TRBJ2-7, with D possibly matching TRBD1 (6 bases). The CDR3 runs 13 residues. V lost 6 bases, J lost 2 bases, and 11 bases lay in between. Germline V gives CDR1 MRHNA, CDR2 SNTAGT. Written as DNA, the CDR3 is TGTGCCAGCAGCAGGGGCCCCCCCTACGAGCAGTACTTC. Amino acids: CASSRGPPYEQYF.

The chain uses TRBV6-1 and TRBJ1-2; the D is unclear. The germline V gene encodes CDR1 MNHNS and CDR2 SASEGT. Between the trimmed V and J ends, which lost 3 bases and 3 bases, there was a span of 11 bases. The CDR3 totals 14 residues. CDR3 nucleotides: TGTGCCAGCAGTGAGGGCGATGGGCACTATGGCTACACCTTC. It translates to CASSEGDGHYGYTF.

V is TRBV11-2 and J is TRBJ2-7, with D possibly matching TRBD1 (5 bases). Germline CDR1 SGHAT, CDR2 FQNNGV. The CDR3 has 13 residues. V was pared by 5 bases and J by 2 bases, with 10 bases between. DNA of the CDR3: TGTGCCAGCAGCCTCCGACAGACCTACGAGCAGTACTTC. Translated, it gives CASSLRQTYEQYF.

The chain links TRBV6-5 to TRBJ2-5; 7 positions match TRBD1. Trimming cost V 6 bases and J 3 bases; bases outside gene matches: 10. CDR3 size: 15 residues. Germline V gives CDR1 MNHEY, CDR2 SVGAGI. The CDR3 nucleotides read TGTGCCAGCAGCCGGACAGGACACAGTAAAGAGACCCAGTACTTC. It yields the protein CASSRTGHSKETQYF.

This CDR3 reads CASSIRVTMNTEAFF. CDR3 sequence (DNA): TGTGCCAGTAGTATCCGGGTGACCATGAACACTGAAGCTTTCTTT. The chain has TRBV19 and TRBJ1-1; D uncertain. Trimming shortened V by 3 bases and J by 0 bases, and 11 bases separated the two germline ends. CDR1 is LNHDA, CDR2 SQIVND, per germline (reference sequence). This CDR3 comprises 15 residues.

V usage is TRBV7-2 and J usage is TRBJ2-1; 8 bases map to TRBD2. Germline V CDR1 and CDR2: SGHTA, FQGNSA. With V trimmed by 3 bases and J by 2 bases, 3 bases remained unmatched. The CDR3 spans 15 residues. CDR3: CASSFVSGTYNEQFF. CDR3 in DNA: TGTGCCAGCAGCTTCGTTAGCGGGACCTACAATGAGCAGTTCTTC.

The sample holds a few counts of this clone. The chain links TRBV5-1 to TRBJ2-5; TRBD2 might be the D (6 bases). Germline CDR1 and CDR2: SGHRS and YFSETQ. The V gene lost 4 bases and the J gene lost 0 bases, with 16 bases spanning the gap. The CDR3 has 16 residues. In DNA, the CDR3 is TGCGCCAGCAGCCCGAATAATGGGGGGTACCAAGAGACCCAGTACTTC. Amino acid sequence: CASSPNNGGYQETQYF.

The chain carries TRBV27 and TRBJ1-4; D gene uncertain. CDR3 length equals 18 residues. Looked up from germline, CDR1 is MNHEY and CDR2 is SMNVEV (reference sequence). V gave up 6 bases and J gave up 0 bases, with 20 bases separating them. The CDR3 protein is CASSQQKEYTATNEKLFF. The DNA for the CDR3 is TGTGCCAGCAGCCAACAGAAAGAATACACAGCAACTAATGAAAAACTGTTTTTT. The full variable domain, rest sourced from reference TRBV27 and TRBJ1-4, is EAQVTQNPRYLITVTGKKLTVTCSQNMNHEYMSWYRQDPGLGLRQIYYSMNVEVTDKGDVPEGYKVSRKEKRNFPLILESPSPNQTSLYFCASSQQKEYTATNEKLFFGSGTQLSVL.

This rearrangement joins TRBV7-2 to TRBJ1-2, with D unclear. Germline CDR1 reads SGHTA; CDR2 reads FQGNSA. V lost 5 bases and J lost 8, with 18 bases in between. CDR3 length equals 14 residues. For the CDR3, the DNA is TGTGCCAGCAGCCTTAAAGCGGGGATTATGGGCTACACCTTC. This translates into CASSLKAGIMGYTF.

V and J are TRBV20-1 and TRBJ2-1, with D unresolved. Trimming removed 6 bases from V and 5 bases from J, with 8 bases in between. Germline V CDR1 and CDR2: DFQATT, SNEGSKA (reference sequence). The CDR3 sequence is 11 residues long. The CDR3 loop reads CSAQIDNEQFF. The CDR3 DNA sequence: TGCAGTGCGCAAATAGACAATGAGCAGTTCTTC.

The chain has TRBV6-6 and TRBJ1-5; D is unresolved. The V gene's germline CDR1 is MNHNY and CDR2 SVGAGI (reference sequence). V was shortened by 1 base and J by 0 bases, with 7 bases between the two germline ends. CDR3 length: 15 amino acids. The CDR3 DNA follows: TGTGCCAGCAGTTACTTACACCTTAGCAATCAGCCCCAGCATTTT. It is translated as CASSYLHLSNQPQHF.

The chain recombines TRBV7-3 with TRBJ2-7, with TRBD2 matching over 8 bases. Germline-derived CDR1 and CDR2 are SGHTA and FQGTGA. The CDR3 sequence is 14 residues long. V lost 0 bases and J lost 6; bases outside the gene matches: 4. The CDR3 is CASSLTSGNVEQYF. The CDR3 DNA follows: TGTGCCAGCAGCTTAACTAGCGGGAATGTCGAGCAGTACTTC.

The gene calls are TRBV7-9 and TRBJ2-3; TRBD2 matches 10 bases. Trimming at V came to 5 bases and at J to 7 bases, leaving 6 bases not matched to a gene. This CDR3 comprises 14 residues. The V gene's germline CDR1 is SEHNR and CDR2 FQNEAQ (reference sequence). The DNA for the CDR3 is TGTGCCAGCAGCCTCCTACTAGCGGGGCATACGCAGTATTTT. Residues: CASSLLLAGHTQYF.

The chain carries TRBV5-6 and TRBJ2-7; D may be TRBD1 (7 bases). CDR3 size: 15 residues. Trimming removed 4 bases from V and 3 bases from J, with 17 bases in between. The germline gives CDR1 SGHDT, CDR2 YYEEEE. In DNA, the CDR3 is TGTGCCAGCAGCGGGGGGACAGACCCGATCTACGAGCAGTACTTC. Translating it yields CASSGGTDPIYEQYF.